This T cell receptor beta chain came from a study of OX40 agonist ivuxolimab in advanced cancers. Study in general: Partial response was recorded in three patients: one hepatocellular carcinoma and two cutaneous melanoma cases.

This clone showed up just once. Its antigen remains unidentified. Study-wide results and caveats: Among T cells, CD8+ cells averaged more expanded clones than CD4+ cells. Both blood CD4+ and CD8+ T cells showed clonal growth by week 6 at 0.1 to 3.0 mg/kg.

Germline CDR1 SGHNT, CDR2 YYREEE (reference sequence). The CDR3 is made up of 16 amino acids. The V and J ends lost 4 bases and 2 bases, in that order; junction bases with no gene match: 9. Sequenced by immunoSEQ multiplex PCR; TCRdb stores in-frame clones only, minus some. Of under 50,000 clones listed, about three quarters are singletons. The rearrangement links TRBV5-4 to TRBJ2-5; 9 nucleotides align to TRBD2. The sample here was CD4+ or CD8+ T cells sorted from blood, taken in a trial of the OX40 agonist ivuxolimab. This receptor was identified in an adult with an advanced solid tumor such as melanoma, head and neck, liver or kidney cancer. The CDR3 bases are TGTGCCAGCAGCCCTGGCGGGAGGGCCCATCAAGAGACCCAGTACTTC. This gives the protein CASSPGGRAHQETQYF.